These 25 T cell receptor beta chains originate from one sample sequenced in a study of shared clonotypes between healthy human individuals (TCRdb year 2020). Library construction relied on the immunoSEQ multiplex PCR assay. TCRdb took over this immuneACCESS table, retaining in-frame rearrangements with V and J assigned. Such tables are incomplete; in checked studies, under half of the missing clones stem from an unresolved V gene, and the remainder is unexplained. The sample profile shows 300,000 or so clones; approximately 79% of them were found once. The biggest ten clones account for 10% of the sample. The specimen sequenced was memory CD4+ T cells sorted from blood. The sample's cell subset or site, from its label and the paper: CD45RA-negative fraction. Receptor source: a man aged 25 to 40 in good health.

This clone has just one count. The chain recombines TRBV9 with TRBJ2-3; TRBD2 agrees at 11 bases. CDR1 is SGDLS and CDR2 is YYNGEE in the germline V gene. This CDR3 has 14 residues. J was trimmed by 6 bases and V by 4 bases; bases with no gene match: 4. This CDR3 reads CASSLTSGTDTQYF. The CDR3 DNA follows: TGTGCCAGCAGCTTGACTAGCGGGACCGATACGCAGTATTTT.

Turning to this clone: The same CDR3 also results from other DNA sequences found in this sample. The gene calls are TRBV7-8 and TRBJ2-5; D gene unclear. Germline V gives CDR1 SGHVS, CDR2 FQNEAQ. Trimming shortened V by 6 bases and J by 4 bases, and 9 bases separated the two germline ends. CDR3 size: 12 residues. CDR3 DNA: TGTGCCAGCAGTTTCGACGGAGAGACCCAGTACTTC. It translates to CASSFDGETQYF.

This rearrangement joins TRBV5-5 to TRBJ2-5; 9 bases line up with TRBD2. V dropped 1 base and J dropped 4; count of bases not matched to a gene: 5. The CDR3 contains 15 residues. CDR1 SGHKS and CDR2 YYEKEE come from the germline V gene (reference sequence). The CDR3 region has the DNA TGTGCCAGCAGCTTGCGTCGCGGGAGGGGAGAGACCCAGTACTTC. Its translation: CASSLRRGRGETQYF.

The DNA of the CDR3 is TGTGCCAGCAGCTTAAGTCCCTTAGCGGGAGGTCTGTACGAGCAGTACTTC. It encodes CASSLSPLAGGLYEQYF. The J gene is TRBJ2-7, the V gene TRBV11-2; 10 bases match TRBD2. Germline assignment: CDR1 SGHAT and CDR2 FQNNGV. With 2 bases clipped from V and 4 bases from J, the junction kept 11 bases outside the gene matches. The CDR3 is made up of 17 amino acids.

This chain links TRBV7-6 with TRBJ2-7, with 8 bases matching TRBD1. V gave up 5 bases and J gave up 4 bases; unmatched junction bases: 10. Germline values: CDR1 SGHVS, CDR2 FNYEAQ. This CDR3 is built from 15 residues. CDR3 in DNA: TGTGCCAGCAGCCCCGGGACAGGCCAGGGGTACGAGCAGTACTTC. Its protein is CASSPGTGQGYEQYF. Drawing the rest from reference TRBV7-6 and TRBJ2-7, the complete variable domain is GAGVSQSPRYKVTKRGQDVALRCDPISGHVSLYWYRQALGQGPEFLTYFNYEAQQDKSGLPNDRFSAERPEGSISTLTIQRTEQRDSAMYRCASSPGTGQGYEQYFGPGTRLTVT.

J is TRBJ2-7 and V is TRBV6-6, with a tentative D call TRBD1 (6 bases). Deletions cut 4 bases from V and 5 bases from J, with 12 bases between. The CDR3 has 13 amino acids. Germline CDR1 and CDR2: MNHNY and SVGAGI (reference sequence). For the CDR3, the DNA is TGTGCCAGCAGTTCACGCAGGGACAACGAGCAGTACTTC. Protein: CASSSRRDNEQYF.

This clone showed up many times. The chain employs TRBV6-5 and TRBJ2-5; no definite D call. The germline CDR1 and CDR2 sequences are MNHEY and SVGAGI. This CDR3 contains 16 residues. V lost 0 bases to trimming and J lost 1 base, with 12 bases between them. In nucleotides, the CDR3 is TGTGCCAGCAGTTACTCTATCCCAGCCGGCCAAGAGACCCAGTACTTC. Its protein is CASSYSIPAGQETQYF.

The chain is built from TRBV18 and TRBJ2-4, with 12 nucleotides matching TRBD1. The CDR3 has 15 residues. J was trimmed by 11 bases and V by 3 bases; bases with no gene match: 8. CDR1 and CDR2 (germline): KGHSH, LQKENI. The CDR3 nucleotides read TGTGCCAGCTCACCCGGGACAGGGGGCACTCTTGTTCAGTACTTC. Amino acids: CASSPGTGGTLVQYF.

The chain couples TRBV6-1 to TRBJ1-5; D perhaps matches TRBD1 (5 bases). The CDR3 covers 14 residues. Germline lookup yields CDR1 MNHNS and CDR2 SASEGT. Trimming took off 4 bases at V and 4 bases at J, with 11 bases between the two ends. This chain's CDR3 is CASSVAGQNQPQHF. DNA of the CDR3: TGTGCCAGCAGTGTCGCAGGGCAGAATCAGCCCCAGCATTTT.

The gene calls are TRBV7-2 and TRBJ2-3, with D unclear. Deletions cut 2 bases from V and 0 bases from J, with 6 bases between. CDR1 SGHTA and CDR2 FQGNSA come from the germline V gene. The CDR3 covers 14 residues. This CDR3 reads CASSLLGSTDTQYF. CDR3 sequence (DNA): TGTGCCAGCAGCTTATTGGGGAGCACAGATACGCAGTATTTT.

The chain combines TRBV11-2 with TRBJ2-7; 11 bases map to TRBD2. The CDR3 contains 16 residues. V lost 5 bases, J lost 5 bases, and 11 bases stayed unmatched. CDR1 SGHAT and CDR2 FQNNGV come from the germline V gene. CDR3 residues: CASSGGLAGGLDEQYF. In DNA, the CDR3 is TGTGCCAGCAGCGGAGGTTTAGCGGGAGGGTTGGACGAGCAGTACTTC.

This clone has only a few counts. The CDR3: CASSPLGGGQANEQFF. DNA for the CDR3: TGCGCCAGCAGTCCACTCGGGGGCGGACAGGCCAATGAGCAGTTCTTC. The chain combines TRBV10-1 with TRBJ2-1, with D possibly TRBD1 on 7 matching bases. Trimming shortened V by 5 bases and J by 6 bases, and 20 bases separated the two germline ends. Germline CDR1 is WNHNN and CDR2 is SYGVQD (reference sequence). This CDR3 is 16 amino acids long.

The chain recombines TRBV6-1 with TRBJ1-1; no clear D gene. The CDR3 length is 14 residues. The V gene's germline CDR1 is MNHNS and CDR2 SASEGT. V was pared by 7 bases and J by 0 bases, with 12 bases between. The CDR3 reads CASTPLAMNTEAFF. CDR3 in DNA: TGTGCCAGCACCCCGCTGGCTATGAACACTGAAGCTTTCTTT.

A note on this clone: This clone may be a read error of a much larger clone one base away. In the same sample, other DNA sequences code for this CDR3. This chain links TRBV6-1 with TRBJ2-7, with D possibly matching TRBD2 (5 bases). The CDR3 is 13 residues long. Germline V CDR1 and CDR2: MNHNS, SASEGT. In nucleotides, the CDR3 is TGTGCCAGCAGCGAATCCGGAGGTTTAGCACGCCTCTTC. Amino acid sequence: CASSESGGLARLF.

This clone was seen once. The CDR3 DNA sequence: TGCAGCGTTGAGGAGCAGAACACCGGGGAGCTGTTTTTT. Residues: CSVEEQNTGELFF. The V and J genes are TRBV29-1 and TRBJ2-2; D remains unclear. The CDR3 covers 13 residues. Deletions cut 3 bases from V and 1 base from J, with 6 bases between. Germline CDR1 SQVTM, CDR2 ANQGSEA.

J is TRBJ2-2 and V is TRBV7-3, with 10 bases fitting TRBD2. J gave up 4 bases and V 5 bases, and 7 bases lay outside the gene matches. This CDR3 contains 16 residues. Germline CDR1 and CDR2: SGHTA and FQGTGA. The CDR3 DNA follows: TGTGCCAGCAGCCATAGCCTAGCGGGAGTCACCGGGGAGCTGTTTTTT. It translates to CASSHSLAGVTGELFF.

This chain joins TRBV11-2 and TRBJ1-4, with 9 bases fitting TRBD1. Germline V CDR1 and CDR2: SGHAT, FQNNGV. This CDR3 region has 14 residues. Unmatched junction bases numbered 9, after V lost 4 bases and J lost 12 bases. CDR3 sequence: CASSSQGASWELFF. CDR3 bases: TGTGCCAGCAGCTCACAGGGGGCATCGTGGGAACTGTTTTTT.

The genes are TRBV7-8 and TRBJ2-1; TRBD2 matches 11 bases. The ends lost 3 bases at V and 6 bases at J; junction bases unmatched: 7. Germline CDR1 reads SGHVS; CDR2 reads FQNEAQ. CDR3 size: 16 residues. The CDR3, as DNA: TGTGCCAGCAGCTTTGGGACTAGCGGTCTCGCCAATGAGCAGTTCTTC. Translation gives CASSFGTSGLANEQFF.

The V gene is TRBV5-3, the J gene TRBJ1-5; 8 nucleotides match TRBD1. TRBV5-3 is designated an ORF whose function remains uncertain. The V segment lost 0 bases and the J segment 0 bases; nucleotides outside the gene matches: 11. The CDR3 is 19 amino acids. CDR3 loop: CARSLVSDRAQYSNQPQHF. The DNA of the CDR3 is TGTGCCAGAAGCTTGGTATCGGACAGGGCCCAATATAGCAATCAGCCCCAGCATTTT.

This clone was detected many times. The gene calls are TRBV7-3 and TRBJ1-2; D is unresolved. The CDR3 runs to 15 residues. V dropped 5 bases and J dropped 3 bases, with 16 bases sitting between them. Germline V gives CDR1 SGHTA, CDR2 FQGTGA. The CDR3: CASSGRVSGDYGYTF. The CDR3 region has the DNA TGTGCCAGCAGCGGTAGAGTTTCCGGCGACTATGGCTACACCTTC. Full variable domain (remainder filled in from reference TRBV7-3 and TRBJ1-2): GAGVSQTPSNKVTEKGKYVELRCDPISGHTALYWYRQSLGQGPEFLIYFQGTGAADDSGLPNDRFFAVRPEGSVSTLKIQRTERGDSAVYLCASSGRVSGDYGYTFGSGTRLTVV.

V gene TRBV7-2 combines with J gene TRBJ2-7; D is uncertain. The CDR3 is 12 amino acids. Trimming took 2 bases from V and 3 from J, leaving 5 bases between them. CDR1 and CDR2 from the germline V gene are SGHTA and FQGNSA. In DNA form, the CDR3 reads TGTGCCAGCAGCTTAATCTACTACGAGCAGTACTTC. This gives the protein CASSLIYYEQYF.

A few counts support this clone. As DNA, the CDR3 is TGTGCCAGCAGTTTAGTGACTAGCGGATTAACCGGGGAGCTGTTTTTT. As protein: CASSLVTSGLTGELFF. The chain joins TRBV27 to TRBJ2-2; TRBD2 aligns across 9 bases. The V segment lost 2 bases and the J segment 5 bases; nucleotides outside the gene matches: 6. Germline CDR1 MNHEY, CDR2 SMNVEV (reference sequence). The CDR3 is made up of 16 amino acids.

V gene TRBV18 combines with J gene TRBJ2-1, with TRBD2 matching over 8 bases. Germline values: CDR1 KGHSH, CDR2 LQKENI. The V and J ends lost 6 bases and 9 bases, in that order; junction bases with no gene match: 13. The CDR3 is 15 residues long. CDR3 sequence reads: CASSSGTSGFSEQFF. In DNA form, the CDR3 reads TGTGCCAGCTCGTCCGGGACTAGTGGTTTTAGTGAGCAGTTCTTC.

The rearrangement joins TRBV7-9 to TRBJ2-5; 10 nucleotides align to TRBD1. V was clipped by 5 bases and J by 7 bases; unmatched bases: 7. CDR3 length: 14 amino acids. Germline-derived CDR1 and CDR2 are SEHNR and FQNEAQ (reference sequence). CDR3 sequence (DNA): TGTGCCAGCAGCGAGACAGGGGGCATGGGGACCCAGTACTTC. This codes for CASSETGGMGTQYF.

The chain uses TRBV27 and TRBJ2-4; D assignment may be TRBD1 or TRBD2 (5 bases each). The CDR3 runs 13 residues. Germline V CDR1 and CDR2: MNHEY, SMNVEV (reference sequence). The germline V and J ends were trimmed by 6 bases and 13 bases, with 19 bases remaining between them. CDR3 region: CASRSAGTRNQYF. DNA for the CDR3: TGTGCCAGCAGATCCGCCGGGACCCGAAACCAGTACTTC.